This is a list of T cell receptor beta chains from one sample in a study of shared clonotypes between healthy human individuals. Produced via immunoSEQ multiplex PCR; TCRdb's table is partial and in-frame only. The profile shows roughly 1,000,000 clones, about four fifths of them singletons. Sequenced: memory CD4+ T cells from PBMCs. These receptor sequences come from a man aged 18 to 30 in good health. Some clones in this sample may be carry-over from other donors' samples. Both conserved end residues are part of each CDR3. A D gene is named only where the DNA matches it firmly. A clone size is listed for some rows: how often the clone was seen (once, few, many), or a class if it is expanded.

-	TRBD1	15	TRBV6-4	TRBJ1-1	TGTGCCAGCAGTGACACGAGACAGGGCTATACTGAAGCTTTCTTT	CASSDTRQGYTEAFF
-	-	13	TRBV30	TRBJ1-2	TGTGCCTGGAGTGTAGGCTCCGGGACGTCCTACACCTTC	CAWSVGSGTSYTF
once	-	15	TRBV6-1	TRBJ2-3	TGTGCCAGCAGTGAATTTGGGAGCCTCACAGATACGCAGTATTTT	CASSEFGSLTDTQYF
few	TRBD1	18	TRBV5-1	TRBJ1-3	TGCGCCAGCAGCTTGGGAGGGGGCGCAAGGACATCTGGAAACACCATATATTTT	CASSLGGGARTSGNTIYF
few	TRBD1	16	TRBV28	TRBJ2-3	TGTGCCAGCAGCAAAGACAGGGTTAGAGGCACAGATACGCAGTATTTT	CASSKDRVRGTDTQYF
-	-	12	TRBV6-1	TRBJ2-3	TGTGCCAGCAGTTCTGGGAGTGGTACGCAGTATTTT	CASSSGSGTQYF
once	TRBD1	16	TRBV11-2	TRBJ1-1	TGTGCCAGCAGCTTATACTCCGCAGGGGGCGTCACTGAAGCTTTCTTT	CASSLYSAGGVTEAFF
-	TRBD2	15	TRBV9	TRBJ2-7	TGTGCCAGCAGCCCTTTTAGCGGGGAGTCCTACGAGCAGTACTTC	CASSPFSGESYEQYF
-	TRBD1	17	TRBV4-3	TRBJ2-3	TGCGCCAGCAGCCAAGATTTAGGGGGCTCTCGCACAGATACGCAGTATTTT	CASSQDLGGSRTDTQYF
once	TRBD1	13	TRBV12-5	TRBJ2-7	TGTGCTAGTGGCCGGGACAGGGGCTACGAGCAGTACTTC	CASGRDRGYEQYF